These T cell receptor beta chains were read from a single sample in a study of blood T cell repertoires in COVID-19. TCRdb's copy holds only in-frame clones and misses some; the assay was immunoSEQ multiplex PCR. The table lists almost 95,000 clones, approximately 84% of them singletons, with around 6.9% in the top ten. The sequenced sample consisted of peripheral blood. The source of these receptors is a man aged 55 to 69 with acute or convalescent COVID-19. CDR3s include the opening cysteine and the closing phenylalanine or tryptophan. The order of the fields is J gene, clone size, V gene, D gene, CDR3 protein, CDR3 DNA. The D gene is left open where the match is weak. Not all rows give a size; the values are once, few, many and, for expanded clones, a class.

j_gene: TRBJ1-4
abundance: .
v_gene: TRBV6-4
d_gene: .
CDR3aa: CASSDTPARASGEKLFF
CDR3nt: TGTGCCAGCAGTGACACCCCCGCCCGCGCGTCCGGGGAAAAACTGTTTTTT

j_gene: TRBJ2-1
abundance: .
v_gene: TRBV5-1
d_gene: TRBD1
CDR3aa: CASSIAGTGGNEQFF
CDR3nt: TGCGCCAGCAGCATAGCCGGGACAGGGGGGAATGAGCAGTTCTTC

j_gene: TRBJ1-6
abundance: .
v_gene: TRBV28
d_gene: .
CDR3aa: CASSQANSPLHF
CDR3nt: TGTGCCAGCAGTCAGGCGAATTCACCCCTCCACTTT

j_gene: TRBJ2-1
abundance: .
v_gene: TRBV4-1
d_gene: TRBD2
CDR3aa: CASSQEPGGSYNEQFF
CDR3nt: TGCGCCAGCAGCCAAGAACCGGGGGGTTCCTACAATGAGCAGTTCTTC

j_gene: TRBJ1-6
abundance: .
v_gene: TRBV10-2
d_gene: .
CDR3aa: CASSEQGGPYNSPLHF
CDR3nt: TGCGCCAGCAGTGAACAGGGTGGCCCCTATAATTCACCCCTCCACTTT

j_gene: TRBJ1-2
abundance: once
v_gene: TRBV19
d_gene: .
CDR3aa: CASSIEGRGYGYTF
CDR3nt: TGTGCCAGTAGTATAGAGGGTCGAGGCTATGGCTACACCTTC

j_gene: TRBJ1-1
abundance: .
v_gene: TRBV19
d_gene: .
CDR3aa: CASSAKGGMEAFF
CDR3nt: TGTGCCAGTAGTGCTAAAGGGGGTATGGAAGCTTTCTTT

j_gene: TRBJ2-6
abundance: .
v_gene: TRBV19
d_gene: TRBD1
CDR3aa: CASSIGVATGGSGANVLTF
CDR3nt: TGTGCCAGTAGTATAGGGGTTGCGACAGGGGGCTCTGGGGCCAACGTCCTGACTTTC

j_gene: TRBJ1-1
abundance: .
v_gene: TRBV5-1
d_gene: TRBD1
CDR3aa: CASGGLTGGTEAFF
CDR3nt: TGCGCCAGCGGGGGACTCACAGGGGGAACTGAAGCTTTCTTT

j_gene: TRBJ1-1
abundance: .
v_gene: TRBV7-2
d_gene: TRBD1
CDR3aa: CASSRTGKSMNTEAFF
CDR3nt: TGTGCCAGCAGCCGGACAGGCAAATCTATGAACACTGAAGCTTTCTTT

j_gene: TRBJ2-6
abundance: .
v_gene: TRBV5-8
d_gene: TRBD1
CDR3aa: CASSLGRPGGWSGANVLTF
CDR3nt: TGTGCCAGCAGCTTGGGGCGTCCAGGGGGCTGGTCTGGGGCCAACGTCCTGACTTTC

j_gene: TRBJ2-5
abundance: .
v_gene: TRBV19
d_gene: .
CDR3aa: CASSIGQEETQYF
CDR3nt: TGTGCCAGTAGTATAGGACAGGAAGAGACCCAGTACTTC

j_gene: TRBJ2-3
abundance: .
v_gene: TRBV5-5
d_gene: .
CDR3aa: CASSLGDAGDTQYF
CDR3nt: TGTGCCAGCAGCTTGGGAGACGCGGGAGATACGCAGTATTTT

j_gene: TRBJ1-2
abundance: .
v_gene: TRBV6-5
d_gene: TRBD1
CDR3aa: CASSYLRTGGGYGYTF
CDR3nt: TGTGCCAGCAGTTACCTTCGGACAGGGGGCGGCTATGGCTACACCTTC

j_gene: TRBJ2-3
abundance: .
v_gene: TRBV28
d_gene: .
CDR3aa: CASSHPTGPDTQYF
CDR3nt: TGTGCCAGCAGCCACCCGACAGGCCCAGATACGCAGTATTTT

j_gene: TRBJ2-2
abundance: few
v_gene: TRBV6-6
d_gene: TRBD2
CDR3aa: CASSTGLAGGPGELFF
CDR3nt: TGTGCCAGCAGCACGGGACTAGCGGGGGGGCCCGGGGAGCTGTTTTTT

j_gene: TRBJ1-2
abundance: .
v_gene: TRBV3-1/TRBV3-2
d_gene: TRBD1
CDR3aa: CASSPSRSGGGNGYTF
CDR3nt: TGTGCCAGCAGCCCTTCCCGATCGGGAGGGGGCAATGGCTACACCTTC

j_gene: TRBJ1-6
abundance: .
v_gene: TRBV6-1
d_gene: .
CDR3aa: CASSDTDEPSSYNSPLHF
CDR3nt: TGTGCCAGCAGTGACACAGATGAGCCGAGCTCCTATAATTCACCCCTCCACTTT

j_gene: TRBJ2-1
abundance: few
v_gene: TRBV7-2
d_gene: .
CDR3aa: CASSSPVLSYNEQFF
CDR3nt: TGTGCCAGCAGCTCACCAGTTCTCTCCTACAATGAGCAGTTCTTC

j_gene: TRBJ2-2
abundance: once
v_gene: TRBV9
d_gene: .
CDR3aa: CASSVEFGGGELFF
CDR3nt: TGTGCCAGCAGCGTAGAATTCGGAGGTGGAGAGCTGTTTTTT

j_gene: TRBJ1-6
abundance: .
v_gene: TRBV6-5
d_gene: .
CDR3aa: CASSYSPGRSPLHF
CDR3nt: TGTGCCAGCAGTTACTCGCCGGGGAGATCACCCCTCCACTTT

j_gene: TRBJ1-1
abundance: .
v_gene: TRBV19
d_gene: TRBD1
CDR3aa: CASSIDHRGGTEAFF
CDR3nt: TGTGCCAGTAGTATAGATCACAGGGGGGGCACTGAAGCTTTCTTT

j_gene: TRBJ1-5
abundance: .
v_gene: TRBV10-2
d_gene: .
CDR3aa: CASSAGSGQPQHF
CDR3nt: TGCGCCAGCAGTGCGGGGTCTGGACAGCCCCAGCATTTT

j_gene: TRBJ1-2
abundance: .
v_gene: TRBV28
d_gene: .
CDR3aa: CASSLRGAYGYTF
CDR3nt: TGTGCCAGCAGTTTACGGGGGGCCTATGGCTACACCTTC

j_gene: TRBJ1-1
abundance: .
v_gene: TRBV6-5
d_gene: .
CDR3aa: CASRYREYTEAFF
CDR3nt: TGTGCCAGCAGATACAGGGAGTACACTGAAGCTTTCTTT

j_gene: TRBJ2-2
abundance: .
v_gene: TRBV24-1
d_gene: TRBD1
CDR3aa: CATSDPDRGLTGELFF
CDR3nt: TGTGCCACCAGTGACCCAGACAGGGGGCTCACCGGGGAGCTGTTTTTT

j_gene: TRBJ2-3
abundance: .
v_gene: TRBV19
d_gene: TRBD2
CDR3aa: CASSISSGGLTDTQYF
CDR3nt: TGTGCCAGTAGTATCTCTAGCGGGGGCCTCACAGATACGCAGTATTTT

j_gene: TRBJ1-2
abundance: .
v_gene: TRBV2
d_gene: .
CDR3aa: CASRKDSSAGYTF
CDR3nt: TGTGCCAGCAGGAAGGACAGCTCGGCTGGCTACACCTTC

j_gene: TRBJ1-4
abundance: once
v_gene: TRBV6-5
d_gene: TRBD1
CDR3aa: CASKLDRGYEKLFF
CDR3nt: TGTGCCAGCAAGTTAGACAGGGGGTATGAAAAACTGTTTTTT

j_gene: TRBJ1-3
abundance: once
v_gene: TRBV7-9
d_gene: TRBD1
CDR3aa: CASSSRTGGTGNTIYF
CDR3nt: TGTGCCAGCAGCTCGAGGACAGGGGGAACTGGAAACACCATATATTTT

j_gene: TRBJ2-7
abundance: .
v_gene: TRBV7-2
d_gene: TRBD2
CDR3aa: CASSLAGTSGYEQYF
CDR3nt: TGTGCCAGCAGCTTAGCCGGGACTAGCGGCTACGAGCAGTACTTC

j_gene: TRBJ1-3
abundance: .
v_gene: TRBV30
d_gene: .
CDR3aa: CAWSRDRTSGNTIYF
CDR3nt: TGTGCCTGGAGCAGAGACAGGACGTCTGGAAACACCATATATTTT

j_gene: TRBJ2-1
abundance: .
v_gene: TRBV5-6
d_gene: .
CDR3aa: CASSLFWGPSSYNEQFF
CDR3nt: TGTGCCAGCAGCTTGTTTTGGGGGCCGAGCTCCTACAATGAGCAGTTCTTC

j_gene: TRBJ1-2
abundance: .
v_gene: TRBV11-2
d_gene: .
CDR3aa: CASSLDNYNYGYTF
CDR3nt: TGTGCCAGCAGCTTAGATAACTATAACTATGGCTACACCTTC

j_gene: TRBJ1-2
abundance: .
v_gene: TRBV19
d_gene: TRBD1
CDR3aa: CASSSPTQGEYGYTF
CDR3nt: TGTGCCAGTAGTTCACCCACCCAGGGGGAATATGGCTACACCTTC

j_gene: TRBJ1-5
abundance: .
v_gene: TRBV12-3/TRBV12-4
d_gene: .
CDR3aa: CASSFRVNQPQHF
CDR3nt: TGTGCCAGCAGTTTCAGGGTGAATCAGCCCCAGCATTTT

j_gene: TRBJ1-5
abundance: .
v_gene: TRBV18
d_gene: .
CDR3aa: CASSPNPLNQPQHF
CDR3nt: TGTGCCAGCTCACCGAACCCCCTAAATCAGCCCCAGCATTTT

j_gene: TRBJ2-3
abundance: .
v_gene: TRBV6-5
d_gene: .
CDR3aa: CASSLLGQGTDTQYF
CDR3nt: TGTGCCAGCAGCCTCCTGGGCCAGGGGACAGATACGCAGTATTTT

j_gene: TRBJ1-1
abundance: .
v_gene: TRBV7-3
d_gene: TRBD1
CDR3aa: CASSLEPGTGGPEAFF
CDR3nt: TGTGCCAGCAGCTTAGAACCCGGGACAGGGGGGCCTGAAGCTTTCTTT

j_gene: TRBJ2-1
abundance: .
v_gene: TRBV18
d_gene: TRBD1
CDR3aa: CASSSRQGYSYNEQFF
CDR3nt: TGTGCCAGCTCATCCCGACAGGGATACTCCTACAATGAGCAGTTCTTC

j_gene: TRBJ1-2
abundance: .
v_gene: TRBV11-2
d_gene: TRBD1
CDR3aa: CASSQTGGGYTF
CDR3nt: TGTGCCAGCAGCCAAACAGGGGGTGGCTACACCTTC

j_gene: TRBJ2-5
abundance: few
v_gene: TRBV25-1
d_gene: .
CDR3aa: CASSALEGRETQYF
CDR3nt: TGTGCCAGCAGTGCCTTGGAGGGAAGGGAGACCCAGTACTTC

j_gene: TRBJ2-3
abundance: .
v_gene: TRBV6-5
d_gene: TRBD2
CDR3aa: CASSYRAGGLDTQYF
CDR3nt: TGTGCCAGCAGTTACAGAGCGGGGGGCTTAGATACGCAGTATTTT

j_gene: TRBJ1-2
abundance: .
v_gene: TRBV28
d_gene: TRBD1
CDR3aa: CASSSPSGGGYESPYTF
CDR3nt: TGTGCCAGCAGTTCACCCTCAGGGGGAGGATACGAATCCCCCTACACCTTC

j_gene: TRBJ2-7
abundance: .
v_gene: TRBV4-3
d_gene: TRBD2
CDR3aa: CASSRLAGSSYEQYF
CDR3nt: TGCGCCAGCAGCAGGCTAGCGGGTAGCTCCTACGAGCAGTACTTC

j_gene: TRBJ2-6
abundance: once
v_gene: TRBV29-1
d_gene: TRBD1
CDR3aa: CSVITQGAGANVLTF
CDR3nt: TGCAGCGTTATCACACAGGGGGCCGGGGCCAACGTCCTGACTTTC

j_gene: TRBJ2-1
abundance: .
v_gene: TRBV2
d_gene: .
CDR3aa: CASSESGTPNEQFF
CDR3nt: TGTGCCAGCAGTGAATCCGGGACACCAAATGAGCAGTTCTTC

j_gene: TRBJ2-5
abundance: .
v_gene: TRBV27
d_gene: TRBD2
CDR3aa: CASSLRLAGGRETQYF
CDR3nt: TGTGCCAGCAGTCTCCGACTAGCGGGGGGGCGGGAGACCCAGTACTTC

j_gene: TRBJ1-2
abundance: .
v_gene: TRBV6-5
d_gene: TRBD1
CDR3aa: CASSYSGTGDEGYTF
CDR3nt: TGTGCCAGCAGTTACTCGGGGACAGGAGATGAGGGCTACACCTTC

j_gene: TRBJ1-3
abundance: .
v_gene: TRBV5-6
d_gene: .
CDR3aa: CASSLPVSGNTIYF
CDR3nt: TGTGCCAGCAGCTTGCCAGTCTCTGGAAACACCATATATTTT

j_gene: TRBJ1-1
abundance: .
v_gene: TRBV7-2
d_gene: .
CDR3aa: CASSTDRNTEAFF
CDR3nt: TGTGCCAGCAGCACGGACAGGAACACTGAAGCTTTCTTT

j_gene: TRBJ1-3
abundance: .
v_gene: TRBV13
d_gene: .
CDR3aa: CASSLDRAGGNTIYF
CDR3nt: TGTGCCAGCAGCTTAGACAGGGCTGGGGGAAACACCATATATTTT

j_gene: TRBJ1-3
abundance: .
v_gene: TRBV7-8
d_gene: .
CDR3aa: CASSPIPKQFRSSGNTIYF
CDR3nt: TGTGCCAGCAGCCCAATACCCAAACAGTTTAGAAGCTCTGGAAACACCATATATTTT

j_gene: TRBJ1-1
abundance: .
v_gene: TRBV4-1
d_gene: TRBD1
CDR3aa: CASSQRTGTEAFF
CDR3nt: TGCGCCAGCAGCCAGCGGACAGGCACTGAAGCTTTCTTT

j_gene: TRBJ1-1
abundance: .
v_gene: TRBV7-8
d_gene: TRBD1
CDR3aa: CASSPQQGAYPFF
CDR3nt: TGTGCCAGCAGCCCCCAGCAGGGGGCTTATCCTTTCTTT